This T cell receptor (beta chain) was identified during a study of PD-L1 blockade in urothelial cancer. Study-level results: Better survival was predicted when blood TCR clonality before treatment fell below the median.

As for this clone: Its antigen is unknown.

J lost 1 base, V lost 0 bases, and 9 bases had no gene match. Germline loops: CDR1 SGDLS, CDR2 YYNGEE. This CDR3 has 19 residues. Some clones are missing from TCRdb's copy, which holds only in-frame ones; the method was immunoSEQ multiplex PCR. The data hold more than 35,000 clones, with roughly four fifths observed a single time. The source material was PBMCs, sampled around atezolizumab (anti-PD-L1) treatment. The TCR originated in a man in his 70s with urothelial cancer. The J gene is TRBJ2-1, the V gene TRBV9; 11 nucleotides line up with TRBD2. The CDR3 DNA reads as TGTGCCAGCAGCGTAGAAATACTAGCGGGAGTAGGGTCCTACAATGAGCAGTTCTTC. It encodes CASSVEILAGVGSYNEQFF.